A single sample is the source of the 22 T cell receptor beta chains below, sequenced in a study of blood T cells in healthy people across ages. A second roughly 6 to 11 cycle PCR used barcoded and J-beta primers. TCRdb analysed the 5' RACE reads with MiXCR anew, one entry per CDR3 protein. Here the sample spans some 710,000 distinct CDR3 sequences, approximately 22% being singletons. Sequenced material: blood. Source of these receptors: a man aged 70-80 years in good health.

In its sample, this clonotype was seen a few times. J is TRBJ2-3 and V is TRBV20-1, with D possibly being TRBD1 or TRBD2 (5 bases each). Germline V lookup: CDR1 DFQATT, CDR2 SNEGSKA (reference sequence). There are 12 residues in the CDR3. CDR3 protein: CSFSGPTDTQYF. In DNA, the CDR3 is TGCAGCTTTTCGGGGCCGACAGATACGCAGTATTTT.

V usage is TRBV7-9 and J usage is TRBJ2-1; 13 bases fit TRBD2. This CDR3 has 15 amino acids. Germline V gives CDR1 SEHNR, CDR2 FQNEAQ (reference sequence). Trimming took 3 bases from V and 8 from J; bases not matched to a gene: 4. For the CDR3, the DNA is TGTGCCAGCAGCTTGACTAGCGGGGGGCCGGATGAGCAGTTCTTC. Protein sequence: CASSLTSGGPDEQFF. Together with reference TRBV7-9 and TRBJ2-1, the CDR3 gives the full variable domain: DTGVSQNPRHKITKRGQNVTFRCDPISEHNRLYWYRQTLGQGPEFLTYFQNEAQLEKSRLLSDRFSAERPKGSFSTLEIQRTEQGDSAMYLCASSLTSGGPDEQFFGPGTRLTVL.

This chain joins TRBV11-1 and TRBJ2-2; perhaps TRBD2 as D (5 bases). Germline values: CDR1 SGHAT, CDR2 FQDESV (reference sequence). CDR3 length equals 15 residues. Trimming stripped 4 bases from V and 1 base from J, with 10 bases between. CDR3 protein: CASSWRGMNTGELFF. CDR3 in DNA: TGTGCCAGCAGCTGGCGAGGGATGAACACCGGGGAGCTGTTTTTT. The full variable domain, its missing parts supplied by reference TRBV11-1 and TRBJ2-2, is EAEVAQSPRYKITEKSQAVAFWCDPISGHATLYWYRQILGQGPELLVQFQDESVVDDSQLPKDRFSAERLKGVDSTLKIQPAELGDSAMYLCASSWRGMNTGELFFGEGSRLTVL.

This clonotype was seen a few times. V and J are TRBV20-1 and TRBJ1-5, with TRBD1 matching over 7 bases. V dropped 7 bases and J dropped 6; count of bases not matched to a gene: 6. Germline loops: CDR1 DFQATT, CDR2 SNEGSKA (reference sequence). The length of the CDR3 is 12 residues. The DNA of the CDR3 is TGCAGTGTTTCCAGGGGGGGTCAGCCCCAGCATTTT. Its translation is CSVSRGGQPQHF.

V and J are TRBV7-9 and TRBJ1-6; D is ambiguous. The CDR3 extends over 14 amino acids. V gave up 5 bases and J gave up 7 bases, with 12 bases separating them. CDR1 and CDR2 from the germline V gene are SEHNR and FQNEAQ (reference sequence). The CDR3 nucleotides read TGTGCCAGCAGCGCGGCAGGACTGAATTCACCCCTCCACTTT. It codes for CASSAAGLNSPLHF.

This clonotype was seen a few times. The chain combines TRBV12-3 or TRBV12-4 with TRBJ1-6; D remains unclear. There are 15 residues in the CDR3. V was cut by 4 bases and J by 8 bases, with 15 bases left in between. CDR3 sequence reads: CASSSPGLGHSPLHF. DNA for the CDR3: TGTGCCAGCAGTTCTCCTGGGCTGGGCCATTCACCCCTCCACTTT.

With regard to this clonotype: Relative to the germline gene, one junction end is altered; a read error may explain this. J is TRBJ1-2 and V is TRBV6-6; no reliable D call. This CDR3 spans 14 amino acids. Looked up from germline, CDR1 is MNHNY and CDR2 is SVGAGI (reference sequence). This CDR3 is CASSPPQTNNGYTF. The DNA of the CDR3 is TGTGCCAGCAGTCCCCCACAGACTAACAATGGCTACACCTTC.

V gene TRBV12-3 or TRBV12-4 combines with J gene TRBJ2-1, with TRBD2 matching over 7 bases. The CDR3 has 14 amino acids. V dropped 3 bases and J dropped 8; count of bases not matched to a gene: 7. The CDR3 region has the DNA TGTGCCAGCAGTTTCTCCGGGAGGCGGGATGAGCAGTTCTTC. It is translated as CASSFSGRRDEQFF.

The rearrangement links TRBV7-2 to TRBJ1-1, with no clear D. The germline V and J ends were trimmed by 6 bases and 4 bases, with 18 bases remaining between them. The CDR3 has 15 residues. CDR1 is SGHTA, CDR2 FQGNSA, per germline. Here the CDR3 DNA reads TGTGCCAGCAGACGGGATGGGTCGAGTGGCACTGAAGCTTTCTTT. Protein: CASRRDGSSGTEAFF. The whole variable domain, remainder taken from reference TRBV7-2 and TRBJ1-1, is GAGVSQSPSNKVTEKGKDVELRCDPISGHTALYWYRQSLGQGLEFLIYFQGNSAPDKSGLPSDRFSAERTGGSVSTLTIQRTQQEDSAVYLCASRRDGSSGTEAFFGQGTRLTVV.

In its sample, this clonotype was seen many times. This rearrangement joins TRBV6-5 to TRBJ2-3; 9 bases match TRBD2. The V and J ends lost 0 bases and 5 bases, in that order; junction bases with no gene match: 9. This CDR3 spans 17 amino acids. CDR1 and CDR2 from the germline V gene are MNHEY and SVGAGI. CDR3 loop: CASSYSRWRGGRDTQYF. CDR3 sequence (DNA): TGTGCCAGCAGTTACTCGAGGTGGCGGGGGGGCAGAGATACGCAGTATTTT.

This clonotype was detected only a few times. The chain combines TRBV6-6 with TRBJ2-3; the D gene is possibly TRBD2 (7 bases). Trimming took off 2 bases at V and 4 bases at J, with 10 bases between the two ends. Germline V lookup: CDR1 MNHNY, CDR2 SVGAGI (reference sequence). The CDR3 runs to 14 residues. CDR3 loop: CASSYPGGPDTQYF. In DNA form, the CDR3 reads TGTGCCAGCAGTTACCCCGGGGGGCCAGATACGCAGTATTTT.

A few counts support this clonotype. CDR3 nucleotides: TGTGCCAGCAGCTCTCGGACGGTGGTGATGAGGGAGCAGTACTTC. This gives the protein CASSSRTVVMREQYF. The rearrangement links TRBV14 to TRBJ2-7; D not resolved. The germline V gene has CDR1 SGHDN and CDR2 FVKESK. This CDR3 has 15 residues. With 5 bases removed from V and 7 bases from J, the gap between germline ends came to 21 bases.

This rearrangement joins TRBV7-9 to TRBJ2-3; 10 bases map to TRBD2. V dropped 5 bases and J dropped 5; count of bases not matched to a gene: 10. The CDR3 loop spans 16 amino acids. Germline V gives CDR1 SEHNR, CDR2 FQNEAQ (reference sequence). The CDR3 DNA follows: TGTGCCAGCAGCGCAGGCCTAGCGGGAGCTATAGATACGCAGTATTTT. It codes for CASSAGLAGAIDTQYF.

This clonotype was found a few times. This chain connects TRBV7-9 to TRBJ1-2, with TRBD1 as a possible D gene (6 bases). Trimming stripped 6 bases from V and 4 bases from J, with 21 bases between. There are 16 residues in the CDR3. Germline CDR1 is SEHNR and CDR2 is FQNEAQ (reference sequence). The CDR3 nucleotides read TGTGCCAGCAGTACCGTGACAGGAAATTTTACCTATGGCTACACCTTC. It encodes CASSTVTGNFTYGYTF.

This chain joins TRBV29-1 and TRBJ2-3, with D hard to call. Deletions cut 6 bases from V and 2 bases from J, with 12 bases between. The CDR3 runs 13 residues. Germline V gene data show CDR1 as SQVTM and CDR2 as ANQGSEA. CDR3: CSVVNYITDTQYF. CDR3 sequence (DNA): TGCAGCGTCGTAAACTACATCACAGATACGCAGTATTTT.

This clonotype turned up a few times. In DNA form, the CDR3 reads TGTGCCTGGAGTGTGGGGACAGATACGCAGTATTTT. Translating gives CAWSVGTDTQYF. The V call is TRBV30, the J call TRBJ2-3, with D uncertain. Germline CDR1 is GTSNPN and CDR2 is SVGIG (reference sequence). This CDR3 contains 12 residues. V was cut by 0 bases and J by 3 bases, with 4 bases left in between.

The genes are TRBV20-1 and TRBJ1-2; weak D call: TRBD1 (6 bases). The CDR3 covers 16 residues. V was cut by 0 bases and J by 2 bases, with 16 bases left in between. Germline CDR1 reads DFQATT; CDR2 reads SNEGSKA (reference sequence). CDR3 protein: CSAREEGWGANYGYTF. The CDR3 DNA sequence: TGCAGTGCTAGAGAGGAGGGATGGGGGGCCAACTATGGCTACACCTTC.

This chain uses TRBV10-3 with TRBJ2-5, with 10 bases lining up with TRBD1. The CDR3 loop spans 15 amino acids. CDR1 ENHRY and CDR2 SYGVKD come from the germline V gene. V was pared by 5 bases and J by 5 bases, with 8 bases of the junction left unmatched. The CDR3 sequence is CAISTGTGARETQYF. CDR3 sequence (DNA): TGTGCCATCAGTACCGGGACAGGGGCCCGGGAGACCCAGTACTTC.

This CDR3 reads CASSATSPGELFF. CDR3 bases: TGTGCCAGCAGCGCCACTAGTCCCGGGGAGCTGTTTTTT. This chain connects TRBV6-4 to TRBJ2-2, with D possibly matching TRBD2 (5 bases). The ends were cut back, 6 bases at V and 6 bases at J, with 11 bases in the middle. Germline V gene sequence: CDR1 MRHNA, CDR2 SNTAGT. The CDR3 has 13 amino acids.

Points on this clonotype: A much larger clone differs from this one at a single base, so this may be a read error. The chain uses TRBV6-2 or TRBV6-3 and TRBJ2-1, with TRBD2 matching 9 bases. Germline assignment: CDR1 MNHEY and CDR2 SVGEGT. The CDR3 consists of 16 residues. The CDR3 DNA is TGTGCCAGCAGGACGATTTTGACTAGCGGTGAGAATGAGGAGTTCTTC. Translation: CASRTILTSGENEEFF.

The table lists this clonotype with a few counts. CDR3 sequence (DNA): TGTGCCAGCAGTTGGGACAGGGGATTAGCCAAAAACATTCAGTACTTC. It translates to CASSWDRGLAKNIQYF. V usage is TRBV27 and J usage is TRBJ2-4; 10 positions match TRBD1. This CDR3 has 16 residues. Germline-derived CDR1 and CDR2 are MNHEY and SMNVEV (reference sequence). V dropped 4 bases and J dropped 0; count of bases not matched to a gene: 3.

The V call is TRBV20-1, the J call TRBJ1-3; 7 bases line up with TRBD1. The V segment lost 1 base and the J segment 0 bases; nucleotides outside the gene matches: 3. The CDR3 has 15 residues. Germline lookup yields CDR1 DFQATT and CDR2 SNEGSKA (reference sequence). CDR3 protein: CSARGQGSSGNTIYF. In DNA, the CDR3 is TGCAGTGCTAGAGGACAGGGAAGCTCTGGAAACACCATATATTTT.